This T cell receptor beta chain was identified in a study of T cell repertoires in cytomegalovirus infection (dated by TCRdb to about 2019). About the investigation overall: The HLA type of each donor mattered for the analysis, because public TCR beta signatures pointed to carriage of CMV infection along with the matching HLA type.

The CDR3, from cysteine to phenylalanine, totals 15 residues. Kept here is only the CDR3 DNA, which spans 45 bases and is read in frame from base 1. The germline V end is reduced by 6 bases and the J end by 4 bases; junction bases left unmatched: 8. Sequences DFQATT (CDR1) and SNEGSKA (CDR2) are obtained from the germline V gene (reference sequence). Broader findings and caveats from the paper: In both this cohort and an independent cohort of under 450 donors, the cumulative frequency of public TCR beta family members distinguished carriers of CMV infection plus the relevant HLA type. In the ex vivo response, HLA-C-restricted CMV-specific TCR beta clonotypes were dominant, and in two of eight donors the single most frequent clonotype came from this HLA-C-restricted group.

On this clonotype: Its antigen remains undetermined. No base quality values were provided; no much bigger clone lies one nucleotide off.

These reads were obtained on an Illumina HiSeq 1500. Using fastp at Q25 and MiXCR, TCRdb reprocessed the public reads and kept productive beta chains. For every CDR3 protein sequence, its rows merge into one entry that carries the most common genes and DNA. The sample has under 800,000 distinct CDR3 sequences on record, about 24% of them singletons. The ten largest account for 6.5% to 10% of the sample. The material sequenced was CD8+ T cells from PBMCs. The rearranged segments are TRBV20-1 and TRBJ2-1; a stretch of 11 junction bases matches TRBD2. This sequence originates from a human donor in good health (CMV status not recorded). Some clones in this sample may be carry-over from other donors' samples. The CDR3 here reads CSAKTGTSGYNEQFF. The DNA sequence is as follows: TGCAGTGCGAAGACAGGGACTAGCGGTTACAATGAGCAGTTCTTC.